Below, 15 T cell receptor beta chains from the same sample are listed, as sequenced in a study of shared clonotypes between healthy human individuals. Produced via immunoSEQ multiplex PCR; TCRdb's table is partial and in-frame only. The sample lists 950,000 to 1,100,000 clones; 70% to 80% were seen once. Sequenced input: memory CD4+ T cells from PBMCs. Sample subset: CD45RA-negative fraction. These TCRs come from a man aged 18 to 29 in good health. Some clones in this sample may be carry-over from other donors' samples.

This chain's CDR3 is CASSLRRDSGANVLTF. DNA of the CDR3: TGCGCCAGCAGCTTGCGGCGGGACTCTGGGGCCAACGTCCTGACTTTC. The V gene is TRBV5-1, the J gene TRBJ2-6; possibly TRBD2 for D (6 bases). This CDR3 comprises 16 residues. The V end lost 1 base, the J end lost 0 bases, and 8 bases lay between the germline ends. The V gene's germline CDR1 is SGHRS and CDR2 YFSETQ. Full variable domain (rest looked up from reference TRBV5-1 and TRBJ2-6): KAGVTQTPRYLIKTRGQQVTLSCSPISGHRSVSWYQQTPGQGLQFLFEYFSETQRNKGNFPGRFSGRQFSNSRSEMNVSTLELGDSALYLCASSLRRDSGANVLTFGAGSRLTVL.

Turning to this clone: Distinct nucleotide sequences in the sample also encode this CDR3. The chain carries TRBV5-1 and TRBJ2-3, with TRBD1 identical over 10 bases. CDR3 size: 15 residues. J lost 3 bases, V lost 4 bases, and 5 bases had no gene match. Germline CDR1 is SGHRS and CDR2 is YFSETQ. The CDR3 region has the DNA TGCGCCAGCAGCCCTAGGACAGGGGGAACAGATACGCAGTATTTT. Encoded protein: CASSPRTGGTDTQYF.

CDR3 coding DNA: TGTGCCAGCAGCACGAGCTCGGCTAGCGGGGCTGGGGCCAATGAGCAGTTCTTC. This gives the protein CASSTSSASGAGANEQFF. The chain has TRBV7-3 and TRBJ2-1; 9 bases line up with TRBD2. The CDR3 is made up of 18 amino acids. V gave up 5 bases and J gave up 6 bases; unmatched junction bases: 17. CDR1 is SGHTA, CDR2 FQGTGA, per germline.

This rearrangement joins TRBV7-8 to TRBJ1-1; D gene uncertain. The V end lost 1 base, the J end lost 8 bases, and 8 bases lay between the germline ends. The CDR3 has 12 residues. Germline V gene lookup returns CDR1 SGHVS and CDR2 FQNEAQ. The CDR3, as DNA: TGTGCCAGCAGCTTAGGGGTCGGAGAAGCTTTCTTT. Protein: CASSLGVGEAFF.

About this clone: The sample contains more than one DNA sequence encoding this CDR3. The chain has TRBV7-9 and TRBJ2-2; D is unclear. CDR3 length: 16 residues. Trimming took off 2 bases at V and 0 bases at J, with 10 bases between the two ends. From germline, CDR1 is SEHNR and CDR2 FQNEAQ (reference sequence). CDR3 sequence: CASSLLGGPNTGELFF. DNA of the CDR3: TGTGCCAGCAGCTTACTGGGTGGACCGAACACCGGGGAGCTGTTTTTT. Full variable domain (outside the CDR3, taken from reference TRBV7-9 and TRBJ2-2): DTGVSQNPRHKITKRGQNVTFRCDPISEHNRLYWYRQTLGQGPEFLTYFQNEAQLEKSRLLSDRFSAERPKGSFSTLEIQRTEQGDSAMYLCASSLLGGPNTGELFFGEGSRLTVL.

The rearrangement joins TRBV27 to TRBJ2-1; 10 bases align to TRBD2. V was clipped by 5 bases and J by 9 bases; unmatched bases: 7. Germline CDR1 is MNHEY and CDR2 is SMNVEV (reference sequence). The CDR3 totals 14 residues. The CDR3 is CASSKESGRGEQFF. The DNA of the CDR3 is TGTGCCAGCAGTAAGGAAAGCGGGAGGGGTGAGCAGTTCTTC.

This chain uses TRBV11-3 with TRBJ1-4, with TRBD1 identical over 8 bases. The CDR3 has 15 amino acids. Unmatched junction bases numbered 5, after V lost 5 bases and J lost 3 bases. In germline, CDR1 is SGHNT, CDR2 YENEEA. The CDR3 loop reads CASSRTGRPNEKLFF. The CDR3 nucleotides read TGTGCCAGCAGCCGGACAGGGCGCCCTAATGAAAAACTGTTTTTT. Full variable domain (remainder filled in from reference TRBV11-3 and TRBJ1-4): EAGVVQSPRYKIIEKKQPVAFWCNPISGHNTLYWYLQNLGQGPELLIRYENEEAVDDSQLPKDRFSAERLKGVDSTLKIQPAELGDSAVYLCASSRTGRPNEKLFFGSGTQLSVL.

This clone was counted a few times. This chain uses TRBV6-5 with TRBJ2-1, with 8 positions matching TRBD2. Germline V lookup: CDR1 MNHEY, CDR2 SVGAGI. V gave up 4 bases and J gave up 10 bases; unmatched junction bases: 9. The CDR3 contains 14 residues. The CDR3 bases are TGTGCCAGCAGTTCTTCCAGCGGGAGCCAAGAGCAGTTCTTC. Translated, it gives CASSSSSGSQEQFF.

This clone has just a few counts. The genes are TRBV7-9 and TRBJ1-3; D not resolved. There are 15 residues in the CDR3. Germline V lookup: CDR1 SEHNR, CDR2 FQNEAQ (reference sequence). V gave up 0 bases and J gave up 4 bases, with 10 bases separating them. The CDR3 nucleotides are TGTGCCAGCAGCTTAGCGACGACGGGAGGAAACACCATATATTTT. Protein sequence: CASSLATTGGNTIYF.

The chain employs TRBV18 and TRBJ1-3; D is uncertain. Trimming took off 4 bases at V and 3 bases at J, with 7 bases between the two ends. Looked up from germline, CDR1 is KGHSH and CDR2 is LQKENI. CDR3 length: 13 amino acids. In nucleotides, the CDR3 is TGTGCCAGCTCACAGGGTTTTGGAAACACCATATATTTT. Translated, it gives CASSQGFGNTIYF.

The chain joins TRBV7-2 to TRBJ1-3; D is perhaps TRBD1 (5 bases). The CDR3 extends over 14 amino acids. In germline, CDR1 is SGHTA, CDR2 FQGNSA. The ends were cut back, 1 base at V and 1 base at J, with 5 bases in the middle. CDR3 in DNA: TGTGCCAGCAGCTTAGACAGGTCTGGAAACACCATATATTTT. As protein: CASSLDRSGNTIYF.

This chain links TRBV7-3 with TRBJ2-1; a possible D gene is TRBD2 (6 bases). The CDR3 spans 16 residues. Germline CDR1 SGHTA, CDR2 FQGTGA. V gave up 5 bases and J gave up 5 bases, with 19 bases separating them. The CDR3 nucleotides read TGTGCCAGCAGCGCTCGGCAAGCGGGCCCCAACAATGAGCAGTTCTTC. Residues: CASSARQAGPNNEQFF.

The CDR3 DNA reads as TGTGCCAGCAGTGGGTACAGGGAGGGAGAGACCCAGTACTTC. Translation gives CASSGYREGETQYF. This chain connects TRBV6-1 to TRBJ2-5; tentatively, D is TRBD2 (7 bases). The CDR3 length is 14 residues. Germline CDR1 MNHNS, CDR2 SASEGT. V lost 4 bases and J lost 4, with 13 bases in between.

In the case of this clone: Within the sample, other DNA sequences also encode this same CDR3. V usage is TRBV6-1 and J usage is TRBJ1-1; maybe TRBD1 (5 bases). V lost 6 bases and J lost 4, with 18 bases in between. Germline V gives CDR1 MNHNS, CDR2 SASEGT. The CDR3 length is 15 residues. As DNA, the CDR3 is TGTGCCAGCAGAGGAGAACAGGTGGGAGGCACTGAAGCTTTCTTT. This encodes CASRGEQVGGTEAFF.

DNA of the CDR3: TGTGCCAGCAGTGACCCCGGGACAGGGGGCGACACCGGGGAGCTGTTTTTT. Translation: CASSDPGTGGDTGELFF. The rearrangement uses TRBV25-1 and TRBJ2-2, with TRBD1 matching over 12 bases. With 3 bases clipped from V and 3 bases from J, the junction kept 5 bases outside the gene matches. CDR1 and CDR2 from the germline V gene are MGHDK and SYGVNS. The CDR3 runs 17 residues.